This TCR beta chain appears in the sequencing data of a study of memory CD4+ T cells and cytomegalovirus serostatus. For the study at large: Of the healthy Belgian adults, fewer than 10 were CMV seropositive and approximately 25 seronegative. Study conclusions and caveats: About two fifths of the roughly 160 known CMV-associated TCRbeta sequences appeared in CD4+ memory.

A note on this clone: Its specificity is not known.

Single viable CD3+CD4+CD8-CD45RO+ cells were sorted as the memory CD4+ T cells. Donors' CMV status reflects serum IgG against pp150, pp28, p38, p52. After thawing, CD4+ T cells were positively selected. Clones were sequenced by immunoSEQ multiplex PCR, and TCRdb holds only the in-frame ones, with some missing. The sample includes approximately 47,000 clones, roughly three quarters of them seen just once. What was sequenced was memory CD4+ T cells from blood. The clonotype was recovered from an adult in good health and CMV-seronegative.

The CDR3: CASGHLRDGSNTEAFF. Here the CDR3 DNA reads TGTGCTAGTGGTCACCTTAGGGACGGGAGCAACACTGAAGCTTTCTTT. The chain recombines TRBV12-5 with TRBJ1-1; a weak D match, TRBD1 (5 bases). The V gene lost 5 bases and the J gene lost 2 bases, with 18 bases spanning the gap. This CDR3 has 16 residues. Germline V lookup: CDR1 LGHNT, CDR2 FRNRAP. Full variable domain (rest looked up from reference TRBV12-5 and TRBJ1-1): DARVTQTPRHKVTEMGQEVTMRCQPILGHNTVFWYRQTMMQGLELLAYFRNRAPLDDSGMPKDRFSAEMPDATLATLKIQPSEPRDSAVYFCASGHLRDGSNTEAFFGQGTRLTVV.